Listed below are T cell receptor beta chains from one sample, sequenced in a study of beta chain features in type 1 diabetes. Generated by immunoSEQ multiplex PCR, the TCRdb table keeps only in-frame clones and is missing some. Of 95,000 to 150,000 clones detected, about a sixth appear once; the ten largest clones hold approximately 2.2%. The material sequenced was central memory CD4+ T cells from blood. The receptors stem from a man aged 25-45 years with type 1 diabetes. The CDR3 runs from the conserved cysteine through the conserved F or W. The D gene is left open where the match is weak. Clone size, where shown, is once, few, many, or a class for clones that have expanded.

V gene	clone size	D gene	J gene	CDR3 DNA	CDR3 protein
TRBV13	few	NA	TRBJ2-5	TGTGCCAGCAGCTTAGGGACACAAGAGACCCAGTACTTC	CASSLGTQETQYF
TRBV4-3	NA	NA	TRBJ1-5	TGCGCCAGCAGCCGGATTAGTGGATCCGAGGTGCATTTT	CASSRISGSEVHF
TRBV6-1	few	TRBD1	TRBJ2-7	TGTGCCACCTTACCGGGACAGGGACATAACGAGCAGTACTTC	CATLPGQGHNEQYF
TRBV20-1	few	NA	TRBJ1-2	TGCAGTGCCCTACTCGGGCGGGGCTACACCTTC	CSALLGRGYTF
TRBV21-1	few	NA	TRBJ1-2	TGTGCCAGCAGCACAAAGGGTTTTGATGGCTACACCTTC	CASSTKGFDGYTF
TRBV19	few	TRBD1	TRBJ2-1	TGTGCCAGTAGTATACCAGGGGGTGTTTCCTACAATGAGCAGTTCTTC	CASSIPGGVSYNEQFF
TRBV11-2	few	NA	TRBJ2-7	TGTGCCAGCAGCTTGACTAGATCGGACGCCGAGCAGTACTTC	CASSLTRSDAEQYF
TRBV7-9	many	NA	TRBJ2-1	TGTGCCAGCAGCTTAGGACTATCCCGTAACTACAATGAGCAGTTCTTC	CASSLGLSRNYNEQFF
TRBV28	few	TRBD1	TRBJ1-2	TGTGCCAGCAGTTCGGGACAGCTTGATGGCTACACCTTC	CASSSGQLDGYTF
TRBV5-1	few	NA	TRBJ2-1	TGCGCCAGCAGCTTTTACAATGAGCAGTTCTTC	CASSFYNEQFF
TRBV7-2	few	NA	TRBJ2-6	TGTGCCAGCAGCTATAGTGTCGGGGCTGGGGCTGGGGCCAACGTCCTGACTTTC	CASSYSVGAGAGANVLTF
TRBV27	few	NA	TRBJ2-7	TGTGCCAGCAGAAAGACAGGCTCCTACGAGCAGTACTTC	CASRKTGSYEQYF